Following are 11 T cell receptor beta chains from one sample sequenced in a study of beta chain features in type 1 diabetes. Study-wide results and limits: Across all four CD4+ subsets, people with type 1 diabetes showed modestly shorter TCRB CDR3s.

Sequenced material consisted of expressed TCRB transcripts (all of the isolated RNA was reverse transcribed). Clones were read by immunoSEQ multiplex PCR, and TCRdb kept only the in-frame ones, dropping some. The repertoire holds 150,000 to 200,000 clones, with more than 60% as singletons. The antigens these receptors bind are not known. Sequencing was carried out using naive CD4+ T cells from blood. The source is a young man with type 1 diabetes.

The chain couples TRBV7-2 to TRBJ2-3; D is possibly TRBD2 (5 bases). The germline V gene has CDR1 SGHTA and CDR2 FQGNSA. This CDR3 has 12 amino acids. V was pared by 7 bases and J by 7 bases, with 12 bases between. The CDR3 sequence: CASTQAANTQYF. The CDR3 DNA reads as TGTGCCAGCACCCAAGCGGCCAATACGCAGTATTTT.

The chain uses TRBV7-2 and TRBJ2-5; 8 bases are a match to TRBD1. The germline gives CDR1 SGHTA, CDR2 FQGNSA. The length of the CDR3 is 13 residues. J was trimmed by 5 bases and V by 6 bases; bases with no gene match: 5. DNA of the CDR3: TGTGCCAGCAGACTACAGGGGGAGGAGACCCAGTACTTC. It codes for CASRLQGEETQYF. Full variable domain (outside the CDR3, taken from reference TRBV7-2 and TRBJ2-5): GAGVSQSPSNKVTEKGKDVELRCDPISGHTALYWYRQSLGQGLEFLIYFQGNSAPDKSGLPSDRFSAERTGGSVSTLTIQRTQQEDSAVYLCASRLQGEETQYFGPGTRLLVL.

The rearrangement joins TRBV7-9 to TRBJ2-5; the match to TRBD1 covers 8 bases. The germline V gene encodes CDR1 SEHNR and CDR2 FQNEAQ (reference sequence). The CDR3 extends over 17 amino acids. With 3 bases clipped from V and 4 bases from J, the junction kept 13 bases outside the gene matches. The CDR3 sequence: CASSFSDSQGVGETQYF. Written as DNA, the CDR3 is TGTGCCAGCAGCTTTAGCGACTCACAGGGGGTAGGAGAGACCCAGTACTTC. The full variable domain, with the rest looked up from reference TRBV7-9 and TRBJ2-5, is DTGVSQNPRHKITKRGQNVTFRCDPISEHNRLYWYRQTLGQGPEFLTYFQNEAQLEKSRLLSDRFSAERPKGSFSTLEIQRTEQGDSAMYLCASSFSDSQGVGETQYFGPGTRLLVL.

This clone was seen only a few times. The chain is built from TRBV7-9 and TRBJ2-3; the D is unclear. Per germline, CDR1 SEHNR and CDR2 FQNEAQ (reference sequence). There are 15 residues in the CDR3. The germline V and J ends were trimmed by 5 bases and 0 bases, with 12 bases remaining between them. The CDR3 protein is CASSGRITSTDTQYF. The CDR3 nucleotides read TGTGCCAGCAGCGGGCGGATCACTAGCACAGATACGCAGTATTTT.

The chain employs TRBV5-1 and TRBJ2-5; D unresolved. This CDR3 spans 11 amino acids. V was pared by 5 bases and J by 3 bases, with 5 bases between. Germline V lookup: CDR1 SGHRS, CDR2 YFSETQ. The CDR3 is CASRMEETQYF. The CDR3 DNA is TGCGCCAGCAGGATGGAAGAGACCCAGTACTTC.

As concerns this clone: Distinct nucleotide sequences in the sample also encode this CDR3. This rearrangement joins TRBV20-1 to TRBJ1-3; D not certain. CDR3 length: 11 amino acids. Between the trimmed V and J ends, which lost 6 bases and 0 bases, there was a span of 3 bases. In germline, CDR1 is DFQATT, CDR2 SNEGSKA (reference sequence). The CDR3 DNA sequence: TGCAGTGCCAGCTCTGGAAACACCATATATTTT. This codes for CSASSGNTIYF.

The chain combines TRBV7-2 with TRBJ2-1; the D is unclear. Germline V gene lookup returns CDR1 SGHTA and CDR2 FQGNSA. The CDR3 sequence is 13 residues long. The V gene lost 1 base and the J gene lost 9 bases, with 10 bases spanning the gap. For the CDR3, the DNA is TGTGCCAGCAGCTTAGGGCTGGCGGCTGAGCAGTTCTTC. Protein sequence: CASSLGLAAEQFF.

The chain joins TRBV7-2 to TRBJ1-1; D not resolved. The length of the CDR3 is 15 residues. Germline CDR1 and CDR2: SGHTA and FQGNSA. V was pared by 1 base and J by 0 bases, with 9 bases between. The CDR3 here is CASSLGRALNTEAFF. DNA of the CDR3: TGTGCCAGCAGCTTAGGGCGGGCTTTGAACACTGAAGCTTTCTTT.

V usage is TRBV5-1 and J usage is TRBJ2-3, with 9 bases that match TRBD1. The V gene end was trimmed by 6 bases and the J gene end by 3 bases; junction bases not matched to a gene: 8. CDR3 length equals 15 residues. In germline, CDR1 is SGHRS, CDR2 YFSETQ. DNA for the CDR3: TGCGCCAGCAACCCTACAGGGGGCTCAACAGATACGCAGTATTTT. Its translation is CASNPTGGSTDTQYF.

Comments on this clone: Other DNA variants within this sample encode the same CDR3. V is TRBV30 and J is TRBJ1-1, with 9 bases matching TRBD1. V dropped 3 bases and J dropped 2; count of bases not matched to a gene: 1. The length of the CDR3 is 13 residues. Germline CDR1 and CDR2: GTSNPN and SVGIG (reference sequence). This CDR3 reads CAWRGQGNTEAFF. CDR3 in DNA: TGTGCCTGGAGGGGACAGGGAAACACTGAAGCTTTCTTT.

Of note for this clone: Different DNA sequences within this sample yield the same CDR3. CDR3 nucleotides: TGTGCCAGCAGCTTATTAGCGGGGGGCACAGATACGCAGTATTTT. Translation gives CASSLLAGGTDTQYF. The chain has TRBV11-2 and TRBJ2-3; TRBD2 aligns across 9 bases. The V and J ends lost 2 bases and 1 base, in that order; junction bases with no gene match: 1. The CDR3 extends over 15 amino acids. Looked up from germline, CDR1 is SGHAT and CDR2 is FQNNGV. The variable domain in full, completed from reference TRBV11-2 and TRBJ2-3, reads EAGVAQSPRYKIIEKRQSVAFWCNPISGHATLYWYQQILGQGPKLLIQFQNNGVVDDSQLPKDRFSAERLKGVDSTLKIQPAKLEDSAVYLCASSLLAGGTDTQYFGPGTRLTVL.